The T cell receptor beta chain described here comes from a study of T-cell reconstitution after alpha-beta-depleted transplantation in children. It was with unique molecular identifiers that the TCRbeta library was prepared. MiXCR was run by TCRdb on the PCR reads, yielding one entry per CDR3 protein. Of about 610,000 distinct CDR3 sequences in the sample, more than 9% were seen once. This clonotype has only a few counts. This TCR derives from a human donor who donated a stem cell graft to a child with acute myeloid leukemia. The sequenced sample was PBMCs from the stem cell graft donor, obtained from the stem cell graft.

As DNA, the CDR3 is TGTGCCAGCAGCTTACTAGGGGACGCGAACACTGAAGCTTTCTTT. Encoded protein: CASSLLGDANTEAFF. The V and J genes are TRBV7-2 and TRBJ1-1; D is perhaps TRBD1 (5 bases). Trimming stripped 2 bases from V and 1 base from J, with 11 bases between. The V gene's germline CDR1 is SGHTA and CDR2 FQGNSA. This CDR3 has 15 amino acids.